What follows are 13 T cell receptor beta chains derived from one specimen sequenced in a study of tumor and adjacent non-tumor tissue in lung cancer. A modified ARM-PCR protocol with three rounds of nested PCR amplified TCRbeta. TCRdb used MiXCR to reprocess the multiplex PCR reads, holding one entry per CDR3 protein. The data hold 70,000 to 90,000 distinct CDR3 sequences, with over 70% observed a single time. RNA was extracted from bulk tissue without any cell sorting. The specimen sequenced was lung tumor tissue. Receptors originate from a woman between 45 and 60 years old with non-small cell lung cancer.

This chain uses TRBV6-6 with TRBJ2-1, with 9 bases aligning to TRBD2. This CDR3 contains 14 residues. Germline V gives CDR1 MNHNY, CDR2 SVGAGI (reference sequence). The CDR3 reads CASVSGRTYNEQFF. In DNA form, the CDR3 reads TGTGCAAGCGTGAGCGGGAGGACCTACAATGAGCAGTTCTTC.

The V and J genes are TRBV29-1 and TRBJ1-3; 7 nucleotides line up with TRBD1. The CDR3 length is 13 residues. Germline V gene lookup returns CDR1 SQVTM and CDR2 ANQGSEA. The CDR3 nucleotides read TGCAGTGTCGGACAGGAGGAAGGAAACACCATATATTTT. Translating gives CSVGQEEGNTIYF.

This clonotype was detected many times. This chain links TRBV19 with TRBJ1-3, with 8 bases fitting TRBD1. CDR3 length: 15 amino acids. J gave up 0 bases and V 8 bases, and 6 bases lay outside the gene matches. The germline V gene encodes CDR1 LNHDA and CDR2 SQIVND (reference sequence). The CDR3 DNA sequence: TGTGCCAGTTGGAAGACAGGGGTCTCTGGAAACACCATATATTTT. Its translation: CASWKTGVSGNTIYF.

A note on this clonotype: One end of the junction does not line up with germline, which may come from a read error. The chain joins TRBV5-4 to TRBJ2-6; 8 positions match TRBD2. This CDR3 contains 18 residues. Germline V gene lookup returns CDR1 SGHNT and CDR2 YYREEE (reference sequence). The CDR3 sequence is CVSSKGLEGGGGANVLTF. The CDR3 DNA is TGTGTCAGCAGCAAGGGACTAGAGGGAGGAGGCGGGGCCAACGTCCTGACTTTC.

Regarding this clonotype: This is likely a read error, given that the CDR3 carries no conserved phenylalanine or tryptophan at its end. V gene TRBV29-1 combines with J gene TRBJ2-7; D is perhaps TRBD1 or TRBD2 (6 bases each). CDR3 length: 17 amino acids. Germline CDR1 SQVTM, CDR2 ANQGSEA. The V end lost 5 bases, the J end lost 4 bases, and 27 bases lay between the germline ends. The CDR3 loop is CSVNLGARPGATYEQYL. Written as DNA, the CDR3 is TGCAGCGTTAACCTCGGGGCCCGGCCGGGGGCTACATACGAGCAGTACCTC.

The rearrangement joins TRBV4-1 to TRBJ2-3, with D possibly being TRBD2 (6 bases). In germline, CDR1 is MGHRA, CDR2 YSYEKL. Trimming took 3 bases from V and 2 from J, leaving 24 bases between them. The CDR3 has 19 residues. The CDR3 reads CASSQEEWDAEGNTDTQYF. The CDR3 coding sequence is TGCGCCAGCAGCCAGGAAGAGTGGGATGCGGAGGGGAACACAGATACGCAGTATTTT.

This chain connects TRBV6-1 to TRBJ2-1; 7 bases line up with TRBD2. The length of the CDR3 is 15 residues. Trimming at V came to 3 bases and at J to 11 bases, leaving 13 bases not matched to a gene. Germline CDR1 reads MNHNS; CDR2 reads SASEGT. CDR3 sequence: CASSDRAGAADKQFF. The CDR3 bases are TGTGCCAGCAGTGACCGTGCGGGAGCGGCGGATAAGCAGTTCTTC.

The chain joins TRBV6-1 to TRBJ1-1; D remains unclear. V was clipped by 11 bases and J by 3 bases, with 25 bases between them. Germline V gives CDR1 MNHNS, CDR2 SASEGT. The CDR3 sequence is 16 residues long. CDR3 sequence (DNA): TGTGCCTGCGGCAAAGGGTGGGATACCTCGGACACTGAAGCTTTCTTT. The encoded protein is CACGKGWDTSDTEAFF.

In the case of this clonotype: It is unclear where the CDR3 begins or ends on the DNA, so no DNA is shown, and the CDR3 is as TCRdb lists it. V and J are TRBV20-1 and TRBJ2-3; TRBD2 reflects the table's D call only, with no check against the DNA. In germline, CDR1 is DFQATT, CDR2 SNEGSKA (reference sequence). The CDR3 region is 14 residues in length, termini included. This CDR3 is CSAVAGGSTGTQCF.

This sequence joins TRBV6-6 and TRBJ1-5; 8 positions match TRBD1. With 11 bases clipped from V and 10 bases from J, the junction kept 16 bases outside the gene matches. The germline V gene has CDR1 MNHNY and CDR2 SVGAGI (reference sequence). The CDR3 spans 14 residues. In nucleotides, the CDR3 is TGTGCCGTCCAGGGGGCAGGGGGCGGACAACCCCAGCATTTT. It specifies CAVQGAGGGQPQHF.

About this clonotype: Mismatch with germline at one junction end may stem from a read error. The V and J genes are TRBV6-1 and TRBJ2-3, with D possibly TRBD1 on 6 matching bases. The CDR3 loop spans 11 amino acids. Germline CDR1 MNHNS, CDR2 SASEGT. In nucleotides, the CDR3 is TGTACCAGCAGTGTCAGGGGTACGCAATATTTT. This gives the protein CTSSVRGTQYF.

Note on this clonotype: Mismatch with germline at one junction end may stem from a read error. The genes are TRBV12-3 or TRBV12-4 and TRBJ1-5; D remains ambiguous. CDR3 size: 13 residues. In nucleotides, the CDR3 is TGTGCCAGCAGTTTAGGAACCCATCAGTCCCAGCATTTT. Residues: CASSLGTHQSQHF.

This clonotype was seen repeatedly, ten times or more. The chain links TRBV5-4 to TRBJ2-5; 8 nucleotides agree with TRBD1. The CDR3 covers 13 residues. The ends lost 3 bases at V and 3 bases at J; junction bases unmatched: 1. The germline CDR1 and CDR2 sequences are SGHNT and YYREEE (reference sequence). Written as DNA, the CDR3 is TGTGCCAGCAGCTCACAGGGGGAAGAGACCCAGTACTTC. Its translation: CASSSQGEETQYF.